Below, 14 T cell receptor beta chains from the same sample are listed, as sequenced in a study of beta chain features in type 1 diabetes. Reverse transcribing all isolated RNA meant expressed TCRB transcripts were sequenced. The repertoire was sequenced with immunoSEQ multiplex PCR; TCRdb's copy has only in-frame clones and lacks some. The top ten hold approximately 0.035% of the sample, which has about 230,000 clones, roughly 9.6% seen once. Sequenced material: naive CD4+ T cells from blood. The receptors originated from a woman aged 18-29 years in good health.

This clone was seen a handful of times. The chain recombines TRBV18 with TRBJ2-5; the D is unclear. The germline V and J ends were trimmed by 3 bases and 1 base, with 12 bases remaining between them. This CDR3 comprises 15 residues. In germline, CDR1 is KGHSH, CDR2 LQKENI. CDR3 in amino acids: CASSPLGPPQETQYF. The CDR3 DNA follows: TGTGCCAGCTCACCCCTGGGCCCACCCCAAGAGACCCAGTACTTC.

This clone was counted ten times or more. This rearrangement joins TRBV7-2 to TRBJ2-4, with D perhaps matching TRBD1 (6 bases). Germline CDR1 SGHTA, CDR2 FQGNSA. The CDR3 contains 13 residues. V dropped 4 bases and J dropped 5 bases, with 9 bases sitting between them. The CDR3 DNA reads as TGTGCCAGCAGCTCCAGACAGGAAAACATTCAGTACTTC. Translation: CASSSRQENIQYF.

This clone has more than one count but fewer than ten. This chain joins TRBV15 and TRBJ1-5; no definite D call. Trimming took off 1 base at V and 3 bases at J, with 10 bases between the two ends. Looked up from germline, CDR1 is LNHNV and CDR2 is YYDKDF (reference sequence). The CDR3 has 15 amino acids. CDR3 in DNA: TGTGCCACCAGCAGAGGTTGGTTAGACAATCAGCCCCAGCATTTT. Its protein product is CATSRGWLDNQPQHF. The whole variable domain, remainder taken from reference TRBV15 and TRBJ1-5, is DAMVIQNPRYQVTQFGKPVTLSCSQTLNHNVMYWYQQKSSQAPKLLFHYYDKDFNNEADTPDNFQSRRPNTSFCFLDIRSPGLGDTAMYLCATSRGWLDNQPQHFGDGTRLSIL.

This clone appeared a few times. The chain employs TRBV11-2 and TRBJ1-2; D call uncertain. V lost 5 bases and J lost 4, with 8 bases in between. This CDR3 comprises 12 residues. Germline-derived CDR1 and CDR2 are SGHAT and FQNNGV. As DNA, the CDR3 is TGTGCCAGCAGCCTAAGAGCCTATGGCTACACCTTC. Its protein product is CASSLRAYGYTF.

The table lists this clone with a few counts. The rearrangement uses TRBV5-1 and TRBJ2-2, with TRBD1 identical over 10 bases. The trim removed 0 bases at V and 10 bases at J, leaving 6 bases unmatched. The CDR3 runs to 15 residues. Per the germline V gene, CDR1 is SGHRS and CDR2 is YFSETQ. Here the CDR3 reads CASSLGQGAVAELFF. The CDR3 DNA reads as TGCGCCAGCAGCTTGGGACAGGGGGCTGTAGCGGAGCTGTTTTTT.

This clone was recorded a few times. This chain joins TRBV30 and TRBJ1-1, with D possibly matching TRBD1 (5 bases). Deletions cut 3 bases from V and 10 bases from J, with 15 bases between. Germline V gene lookup returns CDR1 GTSNPN and CDR2 SVGIG (reference sequence). The CDR3 is made up of 12 amino acids. The CDR3 protein is CAWSAKGPGAFF. DNA of the CDR3: TGTGCCTGGAGCGCAAAGGGGCCGGGAGCTTTCTTT.

This clone was seen a few times. The chain recombines TRBV7-2 with TRBJ2-7; 9 bases fit TRBD1. This CDR3 contains 16 residues. Germline V CDR1 and CDR2: SGHTA, FQGNSA. V was pared by 0 bases and J by 7 bases, with 10 bases of the junction left unmatched. The CDR3 nucleotides read TGTGCCAGCAGCTTAGCGCGGGGACAGGGACGACGGGAGCAGTACTTC. This sequence encodes CASSLARGQGRREQYF. The whole variable domain, filled in from reference TRBV7-2 and TRBJ2-7, reads GAGVSQSPSNKVTEKGKDVELRCDPISGHTALYWYRQSLGQGLEFLIYFQGNSAPDKSGLPSDRFSAERTGGSVSTLTIQRTQQEDSAVYLCASSLARGQGRREQYFGPGTRLTVT.

The chain is built from TRBV11-1 and TRBJ2-7; possible D gene TRBD1, 6 bases. CDR1 is SGHAT and CDR2 is FQDESV in the germline V gene (reference sequence). Trimming cost V 5 bases and J 7 bases, with 15 bases left between them. This CDR3 contains 13 residues. The CDR3 DNA sequence: TGTGCCAGCAGCAACGGTCCGAGGGGGGAGCAGTACTTC. Translation gives CASSNGPRGEQYF.

This clone was found a few times. The chain recombines TRBV7-9 with TRBJ1-5, with D possibly TRBD1 on 6 matching bases. In germline, CDR1 is SEHNR, CDR2 FQNEAQ (reference sequence). V dropped 1 base and J dropped 11 bases, with 12 bases sitting between them. The CDR3 extends over 13 amino acids. Here the CDR3 reads CASSLDTGSSQHF. The CDR3 DNA is TGTGCCAGCAGCTTAGATACAGGGTCGTCCCAGCATTTT.

There are a few counts of this clone. The chain carries TRBV28 and TRBJ1-2; no clear D gene. Per the germline V gene, CDR1 is MDHEN and CDR2 is SYDVKM. V lost 5 bases and J 5 bases, leaving 21 bases between the germline ends. The CDR3 extends over 16 amino acids. The DNA for the CDR3 is TGTGCCAGCAGTGACACCCCGCCGAGGGCTCGGTATGGCTACACCTTC. Translated: CASSDTPPRARYGYTF.

This clone has a handful of counts. This chain uses TRBV7-8 with TRBJ2-3; 11 bases are a match to TRBD2. The length of the CDR3 is 15 residues. V lost 4 bases, J lost 9 bases, and 9 bases stayed unmatched. Germline CDR1 is SGHVS and CDR2 is FQNEAQ. For the CDR3, the DNA is TGTGCCAGCAGCTACCGTACTAGCGGGGGTGACACGCAGTATTTT. Protein: CASSYRTSGGDTQYF.

In this sample, this clone turned up a few times. This sequence joins TRBV4-1 and TRBJ2-1, with 7 bases identical to TRBD2. Germline CDR1 reads MGHRA; CDR2 reads YSYEKL. This CDR3 contains 14 residues. J was trimmed by 6 bases and V by 6 bases; bases with no gene match: 8. The CDR3 bases are TGCGCCAGCAGAGGGAGGGCCGGGCTCAATGAGCAGTTCTTC. Translating it yields CASRGRAGLNEQFF.

The chain uses TRBV19 and TRBJ2-2; TRBD1 is a possible D gene (7 bases). V was cut by 5 bases and J by 4 bases, with 14 bases left in between. The CDR3 has 15 residues. Germline V gene lookup returns CDR1 LNHDA and CDR2 SQIVND (reference sequence). Written as DNA, the CDR3 is TGTGCCAGTAGTGCCCGACAGGGAGGCACCGGGGAGCTGTTTTTT. This sequence encodes CASSARQGGTGELFF.

The CDR3 coding sequence is TGTGCCAGCAGTGGAGTCTACCAAGAGACCCAGTACTTC. Protein product: CASSGVYQETQYF. The V gene is TRBV6-1, the J gene TRBJ2-5; D is undetermined. With 4 bases removed from V and 0 bases from J, the gap between germline ends came to 6 bases. Germline CDR1 and CDR2: MNHNS and SASEGT. This CDR3 spans 13 amino acids.